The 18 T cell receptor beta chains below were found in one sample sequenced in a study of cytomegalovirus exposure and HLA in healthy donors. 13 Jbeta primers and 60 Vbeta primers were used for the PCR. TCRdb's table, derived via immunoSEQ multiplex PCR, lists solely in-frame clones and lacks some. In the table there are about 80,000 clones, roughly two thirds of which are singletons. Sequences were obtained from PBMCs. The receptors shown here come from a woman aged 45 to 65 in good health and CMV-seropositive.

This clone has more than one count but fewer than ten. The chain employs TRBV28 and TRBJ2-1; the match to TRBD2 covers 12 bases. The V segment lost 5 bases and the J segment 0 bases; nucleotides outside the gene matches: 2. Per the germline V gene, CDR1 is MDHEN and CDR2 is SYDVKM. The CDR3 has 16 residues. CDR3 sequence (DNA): TGTGCCAGCAGTGCGGGACTAGCGGGCTCCTACAATGAGCAGTTCTTC. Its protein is CASSAGLAGSYNEQFF. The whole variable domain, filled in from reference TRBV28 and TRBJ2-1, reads DVKVTQSSRYLVKRTGEKVFLECVQDMDHENMFWYRQDPGLGLRLIYFSYDVKMKEKGDIPEGYSVSREKKERFSLILESASTNQTSMYLCASSAGLAGSYNEQFFGPGTRLTVL.

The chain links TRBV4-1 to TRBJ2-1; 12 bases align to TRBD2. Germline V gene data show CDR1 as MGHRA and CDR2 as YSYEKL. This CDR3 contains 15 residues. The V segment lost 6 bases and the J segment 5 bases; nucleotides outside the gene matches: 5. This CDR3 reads CASRLGLAGHNEQFF. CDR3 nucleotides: TGCGCCAGCAGGCTCGGACTAGCGGGGCACAATGAGCAGTTCTTC.

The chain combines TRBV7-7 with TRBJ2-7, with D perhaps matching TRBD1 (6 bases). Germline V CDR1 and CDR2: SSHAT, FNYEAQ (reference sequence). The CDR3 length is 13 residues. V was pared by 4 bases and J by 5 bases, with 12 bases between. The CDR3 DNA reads TGTGCCAGCAGCTCGTCACAGGGTGACGAGCAGTACTTC. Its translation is CASSSSQGDEQYF.

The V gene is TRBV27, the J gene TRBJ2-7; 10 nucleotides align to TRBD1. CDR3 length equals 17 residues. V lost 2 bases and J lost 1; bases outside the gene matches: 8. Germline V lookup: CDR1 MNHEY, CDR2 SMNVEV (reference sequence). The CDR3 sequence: CASSLPRRDRGSYEQYF. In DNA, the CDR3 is TGTGCCAGCAGTTTACCCCGCCGGGACAGGGGATCCTACGAGCAGTACTTC.

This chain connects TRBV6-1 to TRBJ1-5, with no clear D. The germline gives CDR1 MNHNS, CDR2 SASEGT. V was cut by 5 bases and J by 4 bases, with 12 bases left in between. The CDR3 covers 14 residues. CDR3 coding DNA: TGTGCCAGCAGTTTACAGAAGGCTAATCAGCCCCAGCATTTT. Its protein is CASSLQKANQPQHF.

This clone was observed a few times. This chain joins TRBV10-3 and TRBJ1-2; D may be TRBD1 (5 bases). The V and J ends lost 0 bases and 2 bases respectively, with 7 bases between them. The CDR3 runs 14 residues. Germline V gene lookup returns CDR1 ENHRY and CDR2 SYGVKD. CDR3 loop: CAISESGGNYGYTF. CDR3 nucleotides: TGTGCCATCAGTGAGTCGGGGGGAAACTATGGCTACACCTTC.

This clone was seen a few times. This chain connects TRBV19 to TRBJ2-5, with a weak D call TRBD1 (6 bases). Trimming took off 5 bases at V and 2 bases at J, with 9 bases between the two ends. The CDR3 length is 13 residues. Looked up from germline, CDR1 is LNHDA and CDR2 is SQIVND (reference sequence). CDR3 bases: TGTGCCAGTAGTGATACAGGGCAAGAGACCCAGTACTTC. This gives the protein CASSDTGQETQYF.

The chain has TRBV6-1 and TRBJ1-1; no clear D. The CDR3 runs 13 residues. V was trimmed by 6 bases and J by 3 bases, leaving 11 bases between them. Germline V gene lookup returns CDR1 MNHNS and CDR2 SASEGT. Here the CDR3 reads CASRIQWDTEAFF. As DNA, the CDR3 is TGTGCCAGCAGAATACAGTGGGACACTGAAGCTTTCTTT.

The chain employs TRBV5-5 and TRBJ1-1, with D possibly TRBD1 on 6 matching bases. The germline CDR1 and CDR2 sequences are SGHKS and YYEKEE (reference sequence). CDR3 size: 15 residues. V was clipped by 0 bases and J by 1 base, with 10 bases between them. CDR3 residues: CASSLEDRRNTEAFF. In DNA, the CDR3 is TGTGCCAGCAGCTTGGAGGACAGAAGGAACACTGAAGCTTTCTTT.

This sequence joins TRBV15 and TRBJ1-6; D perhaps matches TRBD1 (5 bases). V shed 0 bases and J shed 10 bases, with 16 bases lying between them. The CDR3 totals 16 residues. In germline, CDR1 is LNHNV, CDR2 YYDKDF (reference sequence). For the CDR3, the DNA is TGTGCCACCAGCAGAGATAAGGGAGGGGCGAGGTCACCCCTCCACTTT. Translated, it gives CATSRDKGGARSPLHF.

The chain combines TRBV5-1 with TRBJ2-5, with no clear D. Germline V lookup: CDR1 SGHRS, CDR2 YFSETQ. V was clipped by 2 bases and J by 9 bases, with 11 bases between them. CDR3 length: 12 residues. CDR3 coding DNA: TGCGCCAGCAGCTTAAGTGAATCGGCCCAGTACTTC. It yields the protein CASSLSESAQYF.

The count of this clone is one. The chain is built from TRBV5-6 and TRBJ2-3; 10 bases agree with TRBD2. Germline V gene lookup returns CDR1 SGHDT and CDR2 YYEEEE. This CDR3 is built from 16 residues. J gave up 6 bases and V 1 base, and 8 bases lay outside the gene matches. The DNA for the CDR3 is TGTGCCAGCAGCTTGTTGGCTAGCGGGGGTTCGGATACGCAGTATTTT. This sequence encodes CASSLLASGGSDTQYF. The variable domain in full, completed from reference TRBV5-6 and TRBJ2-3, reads DAGVTQSPTHLIKTRGQQVTLRCSPKSGHDTVSWYQQALGQGPQFIFQYYEEEERQRGNFPDRFSGHQFPNYSSELNVNALLLGDSALYLCASSLLASGGSDTQYFGPGTRLTVL.

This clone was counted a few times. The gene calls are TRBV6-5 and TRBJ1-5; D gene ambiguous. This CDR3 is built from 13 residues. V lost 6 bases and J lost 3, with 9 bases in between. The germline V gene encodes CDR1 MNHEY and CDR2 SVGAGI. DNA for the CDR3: TGTGCCAGCAGCCTCAGGATCAATCAGCCCCAGCATTTT. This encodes CASSLRINQPQHF.

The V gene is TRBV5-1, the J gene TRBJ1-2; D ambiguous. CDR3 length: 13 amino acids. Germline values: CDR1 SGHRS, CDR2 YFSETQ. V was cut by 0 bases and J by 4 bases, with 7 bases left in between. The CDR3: CASSLGARYGYTF. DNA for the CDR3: TGCGCCAGCAGCTTGGGGGCCCGCTATGGCTACACCTTC.

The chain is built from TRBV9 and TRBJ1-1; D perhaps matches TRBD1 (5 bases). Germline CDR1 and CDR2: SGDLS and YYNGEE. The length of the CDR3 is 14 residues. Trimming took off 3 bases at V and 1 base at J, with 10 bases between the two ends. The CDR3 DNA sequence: TGTGCCAGCAGCGACTTTGGACAGAACACTGAAGCTTTCTTT. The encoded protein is CASSDFGQNTEAFF.

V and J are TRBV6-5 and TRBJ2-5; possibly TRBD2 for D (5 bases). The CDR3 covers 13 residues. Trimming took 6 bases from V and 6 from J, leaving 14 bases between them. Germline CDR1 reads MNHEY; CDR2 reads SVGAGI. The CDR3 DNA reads TGTGCCAGCAGACTACTCGGGGTGCAGACCCAGTACTTC. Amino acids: CASRLLGVQTQYF.

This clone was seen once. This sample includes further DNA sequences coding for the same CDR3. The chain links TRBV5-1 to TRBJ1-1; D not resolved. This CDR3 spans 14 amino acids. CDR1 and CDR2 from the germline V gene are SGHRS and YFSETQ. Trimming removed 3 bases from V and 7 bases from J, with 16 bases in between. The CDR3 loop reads CASSSRSVLVEAFF. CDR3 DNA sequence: TGCGCCAGCAGCTCCAGATCCGTTCTAGTTGAAGCTTTCTTT.

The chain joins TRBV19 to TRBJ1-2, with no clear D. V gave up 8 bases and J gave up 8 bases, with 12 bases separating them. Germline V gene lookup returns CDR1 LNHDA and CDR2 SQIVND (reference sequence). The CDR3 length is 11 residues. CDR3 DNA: TGTGCCAGTTGGGCCCAGAGCGGCTACACCTTC. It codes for CASWAQSGYTF.